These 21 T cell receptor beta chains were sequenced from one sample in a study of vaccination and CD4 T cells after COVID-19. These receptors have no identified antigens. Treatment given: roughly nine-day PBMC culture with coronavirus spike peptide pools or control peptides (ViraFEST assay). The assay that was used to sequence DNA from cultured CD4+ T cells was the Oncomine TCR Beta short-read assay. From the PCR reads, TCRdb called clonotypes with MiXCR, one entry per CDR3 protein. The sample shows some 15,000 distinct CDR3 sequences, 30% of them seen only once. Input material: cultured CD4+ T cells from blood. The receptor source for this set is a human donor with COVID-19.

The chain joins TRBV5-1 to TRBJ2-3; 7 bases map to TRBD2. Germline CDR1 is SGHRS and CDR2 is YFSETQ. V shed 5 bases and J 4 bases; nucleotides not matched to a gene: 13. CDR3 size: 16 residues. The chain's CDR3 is CASRRGSGVDADTQYF. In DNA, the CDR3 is TGCGCCAGCAGGCGGGGGAGTGGGGTGGACGCAGATACGCAGTATTTT.

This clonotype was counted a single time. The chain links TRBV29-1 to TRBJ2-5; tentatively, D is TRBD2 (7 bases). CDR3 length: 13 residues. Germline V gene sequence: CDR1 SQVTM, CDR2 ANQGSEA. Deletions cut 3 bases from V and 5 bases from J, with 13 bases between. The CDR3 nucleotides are TGCAGCGTTGATAGGGGGGGCGAGGAGACCCAGTACTTC. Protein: CSVDRGGEETQYF.

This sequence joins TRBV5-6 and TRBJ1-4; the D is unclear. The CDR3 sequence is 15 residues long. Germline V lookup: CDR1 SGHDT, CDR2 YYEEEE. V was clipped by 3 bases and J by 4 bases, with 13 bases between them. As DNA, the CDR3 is TGTGCCAGCAGCTCCCTCGACACCCATAATGAAAAACTGTTTTTT. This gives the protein CASSSLDTHNEKLFF.

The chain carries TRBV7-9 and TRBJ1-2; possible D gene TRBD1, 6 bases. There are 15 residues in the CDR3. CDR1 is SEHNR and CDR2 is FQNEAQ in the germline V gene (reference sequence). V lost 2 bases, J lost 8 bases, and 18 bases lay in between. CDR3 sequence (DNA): TGTGCCAGCAGCTTAACCCGGACAGCCGAGGGGGGCTACACCTTC. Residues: CASSLTRTAEGGYTF.

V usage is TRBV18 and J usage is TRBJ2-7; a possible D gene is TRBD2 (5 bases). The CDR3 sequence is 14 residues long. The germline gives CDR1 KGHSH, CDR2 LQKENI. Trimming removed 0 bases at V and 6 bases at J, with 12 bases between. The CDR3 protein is CASSPPTGFREQYF. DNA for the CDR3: TGTGCCAGCTCACCACCGACGGGGTTTCGCGAGCAGTACTTC. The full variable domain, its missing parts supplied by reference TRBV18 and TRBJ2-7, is NAGVMQNPRHLVRRRGQEARLRCSPMKGHSHVYWYRQLPEEGLKFMVYLQKENIIDESGMPKERFSAEFPKEGPSILRIQQVVRGDSAAYFCASSPPTGFREQYFGPGTRLTVT.

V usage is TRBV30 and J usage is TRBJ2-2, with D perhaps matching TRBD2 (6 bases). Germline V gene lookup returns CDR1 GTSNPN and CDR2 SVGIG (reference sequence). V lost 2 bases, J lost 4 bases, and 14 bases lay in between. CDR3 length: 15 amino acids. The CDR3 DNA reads TGTGCCTGGAGTTTAGGCGGACTACTCACCGGGGAGCTGTTTTTT. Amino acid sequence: CAWSLGGLLTGELFF. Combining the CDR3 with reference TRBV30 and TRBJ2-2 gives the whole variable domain SQTIHQWPATLVQPVGSPLSLECTVEGTSNPNLYWYRQAAGRGLQLLFYSVGIGQISSEVPQNLSASRPQDRQFILSSKKLLLSDSGFYLCAWSLGGLLTGELFFGEGSRLTVL.

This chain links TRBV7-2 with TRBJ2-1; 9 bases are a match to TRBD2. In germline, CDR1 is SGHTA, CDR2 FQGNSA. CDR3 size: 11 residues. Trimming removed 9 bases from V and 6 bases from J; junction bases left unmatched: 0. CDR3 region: CASSGGNEQFF. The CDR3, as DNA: TGTGCCAGTAGCGGGGGCAATGAGCAGTTCTTC.

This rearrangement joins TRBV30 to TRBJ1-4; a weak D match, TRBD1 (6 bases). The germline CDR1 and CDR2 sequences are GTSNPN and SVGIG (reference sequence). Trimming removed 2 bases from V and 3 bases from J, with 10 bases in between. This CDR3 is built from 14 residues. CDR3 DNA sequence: TGTGCCTGGAGTAGGGGGGCGGCTAATGAAAAACTGTTTTTT. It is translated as CAWSRGAANEKLFF.

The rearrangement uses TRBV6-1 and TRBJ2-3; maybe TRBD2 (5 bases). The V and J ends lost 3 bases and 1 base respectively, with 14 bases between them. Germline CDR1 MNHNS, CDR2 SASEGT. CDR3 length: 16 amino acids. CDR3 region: CASSDGLFVGTDTQYF. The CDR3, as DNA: TGTGCCAGCAGTGATGGACTGTTTGTCGGCACAGATACGCAGTATTTT.

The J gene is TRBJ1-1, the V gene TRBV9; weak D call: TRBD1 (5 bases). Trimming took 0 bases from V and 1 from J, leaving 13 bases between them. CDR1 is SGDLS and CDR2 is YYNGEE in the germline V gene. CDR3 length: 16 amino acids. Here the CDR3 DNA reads TGTGCCAGCAGCGTAGGCACAGGCCCTAAGAACACTGAAGCTTTCTTT. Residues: CASSVGTGPKNTEAFF.

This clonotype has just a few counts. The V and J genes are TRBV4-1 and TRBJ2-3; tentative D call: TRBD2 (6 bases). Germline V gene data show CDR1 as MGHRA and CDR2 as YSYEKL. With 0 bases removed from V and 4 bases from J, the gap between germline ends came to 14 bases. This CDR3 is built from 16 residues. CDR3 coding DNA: TGCGCCAGCAGCCAAGATTGGGGCCGCGGGGCAGATACGCAGTATTTT. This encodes CASSQDWGRGADTQYF.

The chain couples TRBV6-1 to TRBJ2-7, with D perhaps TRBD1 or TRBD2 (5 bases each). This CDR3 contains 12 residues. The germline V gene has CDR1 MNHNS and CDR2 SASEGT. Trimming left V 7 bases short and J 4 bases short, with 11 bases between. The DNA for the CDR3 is TGTGCCAGCAACCGGGACGGATACGAGCAGTACTTC. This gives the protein CASNRDGYEQYF.

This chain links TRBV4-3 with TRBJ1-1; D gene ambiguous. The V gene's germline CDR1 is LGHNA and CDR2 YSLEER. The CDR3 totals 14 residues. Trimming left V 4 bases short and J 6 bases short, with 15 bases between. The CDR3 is CASSPRLGFAEAFF. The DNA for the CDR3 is TGCGCCAGCAGCCCGCGGCTGGGGTTCGCTGAAGCTTTCTTT.

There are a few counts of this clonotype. CDR3 coding DNA: TGTGCCAGCAGCTTAGGCCCCGGGCGAGACTATGGCTACACCTTC. This codes for CASSLGPGRDYGYTF. The chain links TRBV11-2 to TRBJ1-2; no reliable D call. Germline CDR1 SGHAT, CDR2 FQNNGV. Trimming left V 1 base short and J 3 bases short, with 12 bases between. The CDR3 consists of 15 residues.

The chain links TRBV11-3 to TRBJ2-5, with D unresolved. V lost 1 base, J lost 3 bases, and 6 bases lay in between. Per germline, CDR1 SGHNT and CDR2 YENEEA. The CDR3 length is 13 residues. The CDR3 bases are TGTGCCAGCAGCTTAGGTCCGGAAGAGACCCAGTACTTC. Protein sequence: CASSLGPEETQYF.

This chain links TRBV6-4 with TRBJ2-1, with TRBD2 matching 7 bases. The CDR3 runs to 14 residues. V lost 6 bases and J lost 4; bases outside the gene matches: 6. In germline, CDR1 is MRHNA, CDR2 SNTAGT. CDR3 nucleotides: TGTGCCAGCAGCGCCCCAGCGGGGTACAATGAGCAGTTCTTC. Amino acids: CASSAPAGYNEQFF.

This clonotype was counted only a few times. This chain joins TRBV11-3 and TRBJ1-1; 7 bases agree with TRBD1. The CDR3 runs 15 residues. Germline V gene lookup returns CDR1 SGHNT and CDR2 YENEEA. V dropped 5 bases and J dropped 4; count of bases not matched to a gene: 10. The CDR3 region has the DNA TGTGCCAGCAGCCCTCCCACAGGGGATGTCACTGAAGCTTTCTTT. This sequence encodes CASSPPTGDVTEAFF.

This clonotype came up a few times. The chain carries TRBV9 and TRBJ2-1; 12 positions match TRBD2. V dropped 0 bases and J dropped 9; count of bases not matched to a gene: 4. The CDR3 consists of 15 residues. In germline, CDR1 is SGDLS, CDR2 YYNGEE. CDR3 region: CASSVGLAGESEQFF. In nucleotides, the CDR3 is TGTGCCAGCAGCGTAGGACTAGCGGGGGAAAGTGAGCAGTTCTTC.

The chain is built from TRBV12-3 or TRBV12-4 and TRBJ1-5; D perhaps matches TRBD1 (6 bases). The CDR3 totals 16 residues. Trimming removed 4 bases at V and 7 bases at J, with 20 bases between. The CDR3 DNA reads TGTGCCAGCAGTTCACCAACCTCGGGACACAAACAGCCCCAGCATTTT. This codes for CASSSPTSGHKQPQHF.

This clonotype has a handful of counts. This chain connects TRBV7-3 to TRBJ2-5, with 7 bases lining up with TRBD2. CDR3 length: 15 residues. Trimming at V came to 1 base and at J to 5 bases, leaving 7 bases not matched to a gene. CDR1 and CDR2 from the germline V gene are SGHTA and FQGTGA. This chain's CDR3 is CASSLRGRRGETQYF. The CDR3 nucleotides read TGTGCCAGCAGCTTAAGGGGCCGGCGGGGGGAGACCCAGTACTTC.

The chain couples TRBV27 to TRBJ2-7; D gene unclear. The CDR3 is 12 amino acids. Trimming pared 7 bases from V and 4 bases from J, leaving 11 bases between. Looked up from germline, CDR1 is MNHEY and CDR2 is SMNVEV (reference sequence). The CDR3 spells CASTPKWYEQYF. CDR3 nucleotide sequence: TGTGCCAGCACTCCAAAGTGGTACGAGCAGTACTTC.